A single T cell receptor (beta chain) is shown here with its context. Assay used: immunoSEQ multiplex PCR; TCRdb lists only in-frame clones, some missing. The data hold 120,000 or so clones, with 88% observed a single time. The entry originates in a study of blood T cell repertoires in COVID-19. Study at large: T cells, B-cell-depleted T cells, or PBMCs supplied cDNA or gDNA.

Germline assignment: CDR1 SQVTM and CDR2 ANQGSEA. CDR3 length: 10 amino acids. Trimming took off 6 bases at V and 5 bases at J, with 8 bases between the two ends. The sequencing input was peripheral blood. The receptor was isolated from a human donor in a cohort sampled during active COVID-19. The V and J genes are TRBV29-1 and TRBJ2-7; D unclear. The DNA of the CDR3 is TGCAGCGTCCAGATCCACGAGCAGTACTTC. Residues: CSVQIHEQYF.